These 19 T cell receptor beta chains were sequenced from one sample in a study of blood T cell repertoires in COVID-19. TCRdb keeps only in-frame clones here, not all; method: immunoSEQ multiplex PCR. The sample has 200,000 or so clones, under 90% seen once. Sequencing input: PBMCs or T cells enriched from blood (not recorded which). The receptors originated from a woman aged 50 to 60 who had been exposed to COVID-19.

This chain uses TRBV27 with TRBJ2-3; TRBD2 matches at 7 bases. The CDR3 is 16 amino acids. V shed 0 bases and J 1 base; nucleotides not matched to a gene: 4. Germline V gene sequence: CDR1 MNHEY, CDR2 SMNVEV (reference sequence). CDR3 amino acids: CASSLSGTTGTDTQYF. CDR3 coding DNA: TGTGCCAGCAGTTTATCAGGGACTACGGGCACAGATACGCAGTATTTT.

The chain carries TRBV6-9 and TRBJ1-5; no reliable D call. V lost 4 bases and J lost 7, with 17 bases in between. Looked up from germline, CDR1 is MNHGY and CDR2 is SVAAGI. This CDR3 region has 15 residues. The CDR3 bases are TGTGCCAGCAGTTGGAACCTAGATCGGCGGCAGCCCCAGCATTTT. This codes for CASSWNLDRRQPQHF.

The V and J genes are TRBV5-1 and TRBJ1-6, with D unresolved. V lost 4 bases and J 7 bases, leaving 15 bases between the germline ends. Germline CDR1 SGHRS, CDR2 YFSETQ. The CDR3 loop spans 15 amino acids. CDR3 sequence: CASSPGWALNSPLHF. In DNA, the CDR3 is TGCGCCAGCAGCCCCGGATGGGCTTTGAATTCACCCCTCCACTTT.

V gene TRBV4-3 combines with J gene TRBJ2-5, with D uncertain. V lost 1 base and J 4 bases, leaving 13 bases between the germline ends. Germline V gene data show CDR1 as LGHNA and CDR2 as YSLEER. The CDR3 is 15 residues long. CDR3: CASSQGKGVTETQYF. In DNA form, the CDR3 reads TGCGCCAGCAGCCAAGGAAAAGGAGTGACAGAGACCCAGTACTTC.

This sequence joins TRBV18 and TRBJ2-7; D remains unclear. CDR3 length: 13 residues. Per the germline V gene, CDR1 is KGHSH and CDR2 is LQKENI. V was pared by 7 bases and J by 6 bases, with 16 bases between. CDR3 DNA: TGTGCCAGCTGCGCCGAGGCGAACTCCGAGCAGTACTTC. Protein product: CASCAEANSEQYF.

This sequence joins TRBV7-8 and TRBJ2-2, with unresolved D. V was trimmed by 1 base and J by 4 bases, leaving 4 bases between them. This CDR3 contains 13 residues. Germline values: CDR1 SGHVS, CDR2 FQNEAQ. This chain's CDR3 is CASSLVSTGELFF. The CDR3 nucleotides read TGTGCCAGCAGCTTAGTGAGCACCGGGGAGCTGTTTTTT.

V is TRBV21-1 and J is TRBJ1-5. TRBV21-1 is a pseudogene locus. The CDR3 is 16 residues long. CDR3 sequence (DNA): TGTGCCAGCAGCCCTAGGGGGAGGGTCGCAAGACAGCCCCAGCATTTT. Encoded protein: CASSPRGRVARQPQHF.

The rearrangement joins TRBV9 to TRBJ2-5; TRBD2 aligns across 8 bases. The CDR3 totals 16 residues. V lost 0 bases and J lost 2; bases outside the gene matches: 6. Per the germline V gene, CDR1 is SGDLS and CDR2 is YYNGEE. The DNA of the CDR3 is TGTGCCAGCAGCGTAGATAGCGGGGATTTACAAGAGACCCAGTACTTC. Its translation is CASSVDSGDLQETQYF. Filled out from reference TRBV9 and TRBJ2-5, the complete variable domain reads DSGVTQTPKHLITATGQRVTLRCSPRSGDLSVYWYQQSLDQGLQFLIQYYNGEERAKGNILERFSAQQFPDLHSELNLSSLELGDSALYFCASSVDSGDLQETQYFGPGTRLLVL.

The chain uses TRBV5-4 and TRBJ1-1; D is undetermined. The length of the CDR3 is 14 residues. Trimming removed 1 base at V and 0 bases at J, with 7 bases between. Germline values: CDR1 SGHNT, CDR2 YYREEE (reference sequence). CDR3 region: CASSLPSVNTEAFF. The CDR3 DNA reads TGTGCCAGCAGCTTGCCCTCAGTGAACACTGAAGCTTTCTTT. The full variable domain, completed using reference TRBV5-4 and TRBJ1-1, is ETGVTQSPTHLIKTRGQQVTLRCSSQSGHNTVSWYQQALGQGPQFIFQYYREEENGRGNFPPRFSGLQFPNYSSELNVNALELDDSALYLCASSLPSVNTEAFFGQGTRLTVV.

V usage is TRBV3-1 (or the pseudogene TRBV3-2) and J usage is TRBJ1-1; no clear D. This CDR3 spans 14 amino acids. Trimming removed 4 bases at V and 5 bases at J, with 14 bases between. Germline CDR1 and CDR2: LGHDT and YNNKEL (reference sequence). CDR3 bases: TGTGCCAGCAGCCCAAAGGTGGGGAGGACTGAAGCTTTCTTT. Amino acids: CASSPKVGRTEAFF.

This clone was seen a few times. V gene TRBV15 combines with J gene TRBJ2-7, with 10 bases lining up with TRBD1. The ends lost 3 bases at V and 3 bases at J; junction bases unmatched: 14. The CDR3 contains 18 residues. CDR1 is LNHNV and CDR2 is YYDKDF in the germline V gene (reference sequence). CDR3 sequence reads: CATSRGGTGVLPFYEQYF. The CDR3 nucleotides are TGTGCCACCAGCAGGGGAGGGACAGGGGTCCTGCCATTCTACGAGCAGTACTTC.

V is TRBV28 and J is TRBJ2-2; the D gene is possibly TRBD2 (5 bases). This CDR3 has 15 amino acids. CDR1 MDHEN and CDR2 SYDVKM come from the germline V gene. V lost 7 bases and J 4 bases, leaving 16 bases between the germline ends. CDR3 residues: CASTKQLGSTGELFF. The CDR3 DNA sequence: TGTGCCAGCACCAAGCAGTTGGGGAGCACCGGGGAGCTGTTTTTT.

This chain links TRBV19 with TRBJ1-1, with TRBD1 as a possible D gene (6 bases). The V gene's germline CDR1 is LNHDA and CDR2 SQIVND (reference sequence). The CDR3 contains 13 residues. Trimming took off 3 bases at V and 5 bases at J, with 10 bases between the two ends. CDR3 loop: CASSIAGATEAFF. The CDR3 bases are TGTGCCAGTAGTATCGCAGGGGCGACTGAAGCTTTCTTT.

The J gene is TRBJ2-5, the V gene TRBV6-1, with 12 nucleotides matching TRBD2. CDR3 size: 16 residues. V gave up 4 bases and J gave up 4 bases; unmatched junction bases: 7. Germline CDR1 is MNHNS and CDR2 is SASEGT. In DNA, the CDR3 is TGTGCCAGCAGTGCTAGCGGGGGGGCACTTAGAGAGACCCAGTACTTC. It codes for CASSASGGALRETQYF.

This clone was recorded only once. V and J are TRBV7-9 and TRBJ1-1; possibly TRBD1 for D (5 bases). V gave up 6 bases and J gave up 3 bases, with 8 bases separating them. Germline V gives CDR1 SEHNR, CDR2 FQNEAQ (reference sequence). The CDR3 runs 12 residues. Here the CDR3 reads CASSKGYTEAFF. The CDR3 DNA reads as TGTGCCAGCAGTAAGGGGTACACTGAAGCTTTCTTT.

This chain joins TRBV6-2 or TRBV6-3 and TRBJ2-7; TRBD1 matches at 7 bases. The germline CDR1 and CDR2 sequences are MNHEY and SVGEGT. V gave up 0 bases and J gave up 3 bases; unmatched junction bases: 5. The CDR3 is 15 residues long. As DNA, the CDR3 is TGTGCCAGCAGTTACTCTACACAGGGGTTCTACGAGCAGTACTTC. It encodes CASSYSTQGFYEQYF.

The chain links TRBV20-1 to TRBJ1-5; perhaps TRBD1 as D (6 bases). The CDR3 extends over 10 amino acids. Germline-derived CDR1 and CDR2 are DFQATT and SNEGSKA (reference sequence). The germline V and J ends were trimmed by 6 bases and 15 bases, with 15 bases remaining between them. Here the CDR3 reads CSARGAGRHF. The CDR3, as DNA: TGCAGTGCCAGGGGCGCTGGACGGCATTTT.

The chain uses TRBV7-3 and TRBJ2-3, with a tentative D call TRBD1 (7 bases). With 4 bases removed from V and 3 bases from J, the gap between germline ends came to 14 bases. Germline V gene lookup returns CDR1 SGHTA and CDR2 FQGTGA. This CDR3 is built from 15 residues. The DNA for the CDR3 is TGTGCCAGCAGCTCCGGAGGGGGCGCGACAGATACGCAGTATTTT. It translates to CASSSGGGATDTQYF.

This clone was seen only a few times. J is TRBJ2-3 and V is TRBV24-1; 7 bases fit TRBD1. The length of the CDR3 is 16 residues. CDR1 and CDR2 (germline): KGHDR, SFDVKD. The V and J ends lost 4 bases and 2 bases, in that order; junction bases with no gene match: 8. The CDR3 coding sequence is TGTGCCACCAGTGACAGGGACAGAGACAACACAGATACGCAGTATTTT. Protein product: CATSDRDRDNTDTQYF.